The entry that follows covers one T cell receptor (beta chain) sequence. This sample is part of a study of blood T cell repertoires in COVID-19. Original data processing: Reference gene primer amplification gave estimated nucleated cell counts. Here immunoSEQ multiplex PCR was the method, and the copy in TCRdb shows in-frame clones only, minus some. Clone size and V and J calls were adopted from that table, with D and trimming inferred from the DNA. The repertoire consists of more than 70,000 clones, with around nine tenths occurring once and the leading ten covering less than 9%. The TCR sequence derives from a man in his fifties or sixties with acute or convalescent COVID-19. Sample: peripheral blood.

CDR3 DNA sequence: TGTGCCAGCAGCTTAGAACTCTACGGAAACACCATATATTTT. It encodes CASSLELYGNTIYF. The chain recombines TRBV11-2 with TRBJ1-3; D gene uncertain. Deletions cut 0 bases from V and 4 bases from J, with 7 bases between. The CDR3 totals 14 residues. Per the germline V gene, CDR1 is SGHAT and CDR2 is FQNNGV.